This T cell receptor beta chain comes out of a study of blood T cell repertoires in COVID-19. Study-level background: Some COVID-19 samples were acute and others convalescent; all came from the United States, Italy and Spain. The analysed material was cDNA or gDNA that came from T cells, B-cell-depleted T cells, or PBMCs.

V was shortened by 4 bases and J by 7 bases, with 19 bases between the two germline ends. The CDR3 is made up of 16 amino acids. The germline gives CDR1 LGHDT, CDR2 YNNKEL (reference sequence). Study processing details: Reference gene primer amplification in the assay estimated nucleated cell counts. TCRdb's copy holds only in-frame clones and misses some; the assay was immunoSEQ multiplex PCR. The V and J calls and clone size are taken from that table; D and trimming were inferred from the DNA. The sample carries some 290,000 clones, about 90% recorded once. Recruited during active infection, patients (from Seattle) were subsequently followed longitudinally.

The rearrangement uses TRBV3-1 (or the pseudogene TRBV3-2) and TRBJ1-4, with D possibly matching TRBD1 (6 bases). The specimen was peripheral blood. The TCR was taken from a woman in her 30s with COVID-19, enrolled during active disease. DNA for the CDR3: TGTGCCAGCAGCCCAATTATTCGGGGGGGCGTTGAAAAACTGTTTTTT. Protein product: CASSPIIRGGVEKLFF.